What follows are 27 T cell receptor beta chains derived from one specimen sequenced in a study of identical twins. From the 5' RACE reads, TCRdb called clonotypes with MiXCR, one entry per CDR3 protein. The repertoire includes about 790,000 distinct CDR3 sequences, roughly 18% of them detected once, and approximately 14% sits in the top ten. These data are also associated with another study on T cells expressing NK-cell markers.

The sequenced sample consisted of PBMCs. All receptors derive from a woman aged 18 to 35 in good health.

This clonotype was counted only a few times. This chain links TRBV12-3 or TRBV12-4 with TRBJ2-5; 8 bases are shared with TRBD1. V lost 5 bases to trimming and J lost 2 bases; unmatched junction nucleotides: 7. This CDR3 has 15 amino acids. Written as DNA, the CDR3 is TGTGCCAGCAGTCCTGGGACAGGTCTTCAAGAGACCCAGTACTTC. Protein: CASSPGTGLQETQYF.

The chain has TRBV20-1 and TRBJ2-3; D is uncertain. V gave up 3 bases and J gave up 6 bases, with 10 bases separating them. Looked up from germline, CDR1 is DFQATT and CDR2 is SNEGSKA (reference sequence). This CDR3 has 12 amino acids. CDR3: CSASPGYDTQYF. The CDR3 nucleotides are TGCAGTGCTAGCCCCGGGTACGATACGCAGTATTTT.

To note about this clonotype: The germline gene is not matched at one end of the junction; a read error may be the cause. V gene TRBV7-7 combines with J gene TRBJ2-7; D is possibly TRBD1 (5 bases). This CDR3 spans 15 amino acids. Germline V gives CDR1 SSHAT, CDR2 FNYEAQ (reference sequence). CDR3 residues: CASSPQLTDSYEQYF. The CDR3 DNA reads as TGTGCTAGCAGCCCTCAACTGACAGACAGCTACGAGCAGTACTTC.

This sequence joins TRBV25-1 and TRBJ2-2; unclear D gene. In germline, CDR1 is MGHDK, CDR2 SYGVNS. V was trimmed by 0 bases and J by 5 bases, leaving 10 bases between them. The CDR3 has 15 amino acids. This chain's CDR3 is CASSEYNMGTGELFF. DNA of the CDR3: TGTGCCAGCAGTGAATATAACATGGGGACCGGGGAGCTGTTTTTT.

This clonotype occurred many times. The CDR3 coding sequence is TGTGCCAGCAGCTTTACACTAGCGGGGGGCTCCTACAATGAGCAGTTCTTC. Translation: CASSFTLAGGSYNEQFF. The chain links TRBV7-2 to TRBJ2-1; 12 nucleotides agree with TRBD2. The CDR3 has 17 amino acids. The germline V gene encodes CDR1 SGHTA and CDR2 FQGNSA. The V segment lost 3 bases and the J segment 0 bases; nucleotides outside the gene matches: 3.

This chain links TRBV7-2 with TRBJ2-3; TRBD2 aligns across 8 bases. This CDR3 comprises 16 residues. V lost 5 bases, J lost 1 base, and 8 bases stayed unmatched. In germline, CDR1 is SGHTA, CDR2 FQGNSA. In nucleotides, the CDR3 is TGTGCCAGCAGCCCAGGGCCAGCGGGAGGCACAGATACGCAGTATTTT. Translation gives CASSPGPAGGTDTQYF.

J is TRBJ2-2 and V is TRBV27; D not resolved. The CDR3 consists of 12 residues. Per germline, CDR1 MNHEY and CDR2 SMNVEV (reference sequence). Deletions cut 3 bases from V and 8 bases from J, with 7 bases between. The CDR3 sequence is CASSFGFGELFF. CDR3 DNA sequence: TGTGCCAGCAGTTTTGGGTTTGGGGAGCTGTTTTTT.

This chain links TRBV24-1 with TRBJ1-2, with TRBD1 identical over 10 bases. Germline-derived CDR1 and CDR2 are KGHDR and SFDVKD. Losses at the gene ends were 4 bases for V and 7 bases for J; bases not matched to a gene: 8. The CDR3 is 15 amino acids. The CDR3 sequence: CATSDSGQGTGGYTF. As DNA, the CDR3 is TGTGCCACCAGTGACTCGGGACAGGGGACTGGTGGCTACACCTTC.

There are a few counts of this clonotype. This sequence joins TRBV5-6 and TRBJ1-5, with D maybe TRBD1 (6 bases). Per germline, CDR1 SGHDT and CDR2 YYEEEE. V lost 4 bases and J lost 7, with 12 bases in between. The length of the CDR3 is 13 residues. The CDR3 sequence: CASSMRGDQPQHF. CDR3 bases: TGTGCCAGCAGCATGAGGGGGGACCAGCCCCAGCATTTT.

The sample holds a few counts of this clonotype. The chain links TRBV6-5 to TRBJ2-2; D remains ambiguous. Germline CDR1 and CDR2: MNHEY and SVGAGI. Trimming removed 10 bases from V and 6 bases from J, with 9 bases in between. CDR3 length: 11 residues. CDR3 in amino acids: CATTLSGELFF. In DNA, the CDR3 is TGTGCCACCACCCTGTCCGGGGAGCTGTTTTTT.

This clonotype has only a few counts. The J gene is TRBJ2-2, the V gene TRBV6-5; 7 nucleotides agree with TRBD1. Germline V lookup: CDR1 MNHEY, CDR2 SVGAGI. After removal of 4 bases from V and 6 bases from J, the junction contained 5 bases not matched to a gene. This CDR3 region has 14 residues. The CDR3 nucleotides read TGTGCCAGCAGTTTTACCACAGGGGCCGGGGAGCTGTTTTTT. Its protein product is CASSFTTGAGELFF.

This chain connects TRBV7-9 to TRBJ1-4; D might be TRBD1 (5 bases). The CDR3 sequence is 13 residues long. The germline CDR1 and CDR2 sequences are SEHNR and FQNEAQ (reference sequence). V was shortened by 5 bases and J by 10 bases, with 14 bases between the two germline ends. CDR3 in amino acids: CASSIQPQGKLFF. CDR3 sequence (DNA): TGTGCCAGCAGCATTCAGCCTCAGGGAAAACTGTTTTTT.

This clonotype has just a few counts. The chain joins TRBV29-1 to TRBJ2-2; 10 positions match TRBD2. J lost 5 bases, V lost 7 bases, and 10 bases had no gene match. The CDR3 totals 15 residues. CDR1 and CDR2 from the germline V gene are SQVTM and ANQGSEA. The CDR3 spells CSASPLAGATGELFF. CDR3 nucleotide sequence: TGCAGCGCCTCCCCCCTAGCGGGAGCAACCGGGGAGCTGTTTTTT.

The chain carries TRBV20-1 and TRBJ1-2; D remains ambiguous. With 2 bases removed from V and 12 bases from J, the gap between germline ends came to 16 bases. From germline, CDR1 is DFQATT and CDR2 SNEGSKA (reference sequence). The CDR3 is made up of 12 amino acids. CDR3 region: CSARWGAASDTF. CDR3 coding DNA: TGCAGTGCTAGATGGGGTGCGGCTTCGGACACCTTC.

There are a few counts of this clonotype. The genes are TRBV7-3 and TRBJ1-2; D is ambiguous. Germline V gene data show CDR1 as SGHTA and CDR2 as FQGTGA. Trimming took off 2 bases at V and 8 bases at J, with 12 bases between the two ends. There are 13 residues in the CDR3. In DNA form, the CDR3 reads TGTGCCAGCAGCTTACAGTCTTTTCAAGGCTACACCTTC. It specifies CASSLQSFQGYTF.

The chain combines TRBV20-1 with TRBJ2-2, with D hard to call. Trimming took 2 bases from V and 5 from J, leaving 6 bases between them. This CDR3 is 12 amino acids long. CDR1 is DFQATT and CDR2 is SNEGSKA in the germline V gene (reference sequence). CDR3 protein: CSARKLTGELFF. DNA for the CDR3: TGCAGTGCTAGAAAGTTAACCGGGGAGCTGTTTTTT.

The rearrangement joins TRBV14 to TRBJ2-1; D tentatively fits TRBD1 or TRBD2 (5 bases each). V shed 0 bases and J shed 3 bases, with 15 bases lying between them. CDR1 and CDR2 from the germline V gene are SGHDN and FVKESK. CDR3 size: 17 residues. CDR3 DNA sequence: TGTGCCAGCAGCCAAGACGAGGGGATCTTCCTCTACAATGAGCAGTTCTTC. This codes for CASSQDEGIFLYNEQFF.

The chain has TRBV10-3 and TRBJ2-3, with D perhaps TRBD1 or TRBD2 (5 bases each). V lost 10 bases and J lost 9, with 14 bases in between. Germline values: CDR1 ENHRY, CDR2 SYGVKD. The CDR3 extends over 11 amino acids. The CDR3 nucleotides read TGTGCCACCATCGACAGAGGGACGCAGTATTTT. This sequence encodes CATIDRGTQYF.

This clonotype was observed a few times. The chain recombines TRBV7-2 with TRBJ2-1; D possibly uses TRBD1 or TRBD2 (6 bases each). Between the trimmed V and J ends, which lost 1 base and 6 bases, there was a span of 10 bases. CDR3 length: 14 residues. Germline-derived CDR1 and CDR2 are SGHTA and FQGNSA. The CDR3 loop reads CASSLEGGLNEQFF. CDR3 sequence (DNA): TGTGCCAGCAGCTTAGAGGGGGGCCTCAATGAGCAGTTCTTC.

This clonotype was seen a handful of times. V usage is TRBV5-1 and J usage is TRBJ2-7, with D possibly being TRBD1 or TRBD2 (5 bases each). CDR1 is SGHRS, CDR2 YFSETQ, per germline. The CDR3 totals 16 residues. The germline V and J ends were trimmed by 4 bases and 4 bases, with 21 bases remaining between them. The CDR3 bases are TGCGCCAGCAGCCCGGGATTAGGGCAGGGATCATACGAGCAGTACTTC. Protein sequence: CASSPGLGQGSYEQYF. The full variable domain, its missing parts supplied by reference TRBV5-1 and TRBJ2-7, is KAGVTQTPRYLIKTRGQQVTLSCSPISGHRSVSWYQQTPGQGLQFLFEYFSETQRNKGNFPGRFSGRQFSNSRSEMNVSTLELGDSALYLCASSPGLGQGSYEQYFGPGTRLTVT.

This clonotype was seen only a few times. The genes are TRBV20-1 and TRBJ1-1; D is undetermined. This CDR3 region has 14 residues. Between the trimmed V and J ends, which lost 0 bases and 7 bases, there was a span of 15 bases. Germline assignment: CDR1 DFQATT and CDR2 SNEGSKA (reference sequence). The CDR3 nucleotides are TGCAGTGCTAGAGATCGCACCCTCACTGATGAAGCTTTCTTT. It yields the protein CSARDRTLTDEAFF.

Many counts were recorded for this clonotype. The genes are TRBV12-3 or TRBV12-4 and TRBJ2-2, with a tentative D call TRBD1 (6 bases). This CDR3 is built from 14 residues. The V and J ends lost 5 bases and 1 base respectively, with 8 bases between them. The CDR3 DNA reads TGTGCCAGCAGTCCGGGACAGAACACCGGGGAGCTGTTTTTT. This codes for CASSPGQNTGELFF.

The rearrangement joins TRBV25-1 to TRBJ2-3, with no clear D. V was clipped by 3 bases and J by 5 bases, with 12 bases between them. CDR1 is MGHDK and CDR2 is SYGVNS in the germline V gene. The CDR3 covers 14 residues. The CDR3 DNA sequence: TGTGCCAGCAGTGAGACCTCTTCGGGAGATACGCAGTATTTT. Amino acids: CASSETSSGDTQYF.

Only a few counts were recorded for this clonotype. V usage is TRBV20-1 and J usage is TRBJ2-2; D might be TRBD1 (6 bases). Between the trimmed V and J ends, which lost 3 bases and 7 bases, there was a span of 12 bases. The length of the CDR3 is 13 residues. CDR1 and CDR2 (germline): DFQATT, SNEGSKA (reference sequence). CDR3 residues: CSASRPQGGELFF. CDR3 sequence (DNA): TGCAGTGCTAGTCGGCCACAGGGCGGGGAGCTGTTTTTT.

This clonotype has a count of ten or more. The V call is TRBV5-1, the J call TRBJ2-7, with TRBD1 identical over 8 bases. CDR3 length: 14 amino acids. Germline V CDR1 and CDR2: SGHRS, YFSETQ. Trimming removed 0 bases from V and 5 bases from J; junction bases left unmatched: 4. The CDR3 bases are TGCGCCAGCAGCTTGGTCCCAGGGGGCAACGAGCAGTACTTC. It yields the protein CASSLVPGGNEQYF.

The chain couples TRBV15 to TRBJ2-3, with D perhaps TRBD1 (5 bases). CDR3 length: 15 residues. Trimming took 4 bases from V and 4 from J, leaving 15 bases between them. Germline V CDR1 and CDR2: LNHNV, YYDKDF (reference sequence). The CDR3 DNA reads as TGTGCCACCAGCACCCGCTCGACAGCCGCAGATACGCAGTATTTT. Amino acid sequence: CATSTRSTAADTQYF.

This clonotype showed up just a few times. V is TRBV20-1 and J is TRBJ2-1; D unresolved. CDR1 DFQATT and CDR2 SNEGSKA come from the germline V gene (reference sequence). The CDR3 consists of 16 residues. The V end was cut by 6 bases, the J end by 2 bases, with 20 bases between. The CDR3: CSAPGVGGAPYNEQFF. For the CDR3, the DNA is TGCAGTGCCCCTGGCGTCGGCGGAGCGCCCTACAATGAGCAGTTCTTC.